Sequencing of this T cell receptor beta chain was carried out in a study of T cell responses to AZD1222 COVID-19 vaccine. Study-level points and caveats: Baseline antibody screening turned up just six seropositive AZD1222 recipients. Clonal diversity was possibly underestimated, and white British individuals and females predominated among donors.

Germline V gene lookup returns CDR1 SEHNR and CDR2 FQNEAQ (reference sequence). J gave up 6 bases and V 3 bases, and 10 bases lay outside the gene matches. CDR3 size: 19 residues. The assay was immunoSEQ multiplex PCR, and TCRdb's table has in-frame clones only and misses some. The data show approximately 110,000 clones, over 85% seen once. Of note for this clone: What it binds is not known.

V is TRBV7-9 and J is TRBJ2-2; 16 positions match TRBD2. Sequencing was performed on peripheral blood, taken on day 0 of AZD1222 vaccination. The sequence came from an adult in good health. The CDR3 region has the DNA TGTGCCAGCAGCTTCACCGGGACTAGCGGGAGGGTTAACCCCGGGGAGCTGTTTTTT. Its translation is CASSFTGTSGRVNPGELFF.